These 14 T cell receptor beta chains came from one sample sequenced in a study of vaccination effects on CD4 cells after COVID-19. Assay: immunoSEQ multiplex PCR; the TCRdb copy retains only in-frame clones and omits some. The sample includes around 71,000 clones, approximately 79% of them seen just once. ViraFEST assay sequencing came after antigen-specific CD4+ T cells were expanded with viral peptide pools. At the end of around eleven days of culture, CD4+ T cells were isolated. Nucleocapsid antibodies were negative in the vaccine recipients, who had never had SARS-CoV-2 infection. These receptors lack a known antigen. This sample comprised CD4+ T cells from PBMCs cultured with HCoV-OC43 spike peptides, obtained before COVID-19 vaccination. As to subset: HCoV-OC43 spike overlapping peptide pool stimulation. These receptor sequences come from a human donor who received a COVID-19 vaccine.

The chain couples TRBV5-1 to TRBJ2-3; 11 nucleotides match TRBD2. Trimming took 4 bases from V and 5 from J; bases not matched to a gene: 15. The CDR3 runs 18 residues. Germline assignment: CDR1 SGHRS and CDR2 YFSETQ. DNA of the CDR3: TGCGCCAGCAGCATAGATCGTACTAGCGGGGGTTTTGTAGATACGCAGTATTTT. This codes for CASSIDRTSGGFVDTQYF.

The chain combines TRBV12-5 with TRBJ2-1; TRBD1 is a possible D gene (5 bases). V lost 1 base, J lost 3 bases, and 7 bases lay in between. The length of the CDR3 is 14 residues. Germline CDR1 and CDR2: LGHNT and FRNRAP. The CDR3 is CASGLAGLYNEQFF. The DNA for the CDR3 is TGTGCTAGTGGTTTGGCAGGGCTCTACAATGAGCAGTTCTTC.

In its sample, this clone was seen a few times. This chain uses TRBV11-3 with TRBJ2-2; TRBD2 matches 12 bases. The CDR3 length is 16 residues. With V trimmed by 6 bases and J by 0 bases, 2 bases remained unmatched. The germline gives CDR1 SGHNT, CDR2 YENEEA. CDR3 coding DNA: TGTGCCAGCAGTTCTAGCGGGGGGGCGAACACCGGGGAGCTGTTTTTT. It codes for CASSSSGGANTGELFF.

This clone showed up just a few times. The gene calls are TRBV18 and TRBJ1-1; D is possibly TRBD1 (5 bases). V shed 0 bases and J shed 6 bases, with 8 bases lying between them. CDR1 is KGHSH and CDR2 is LQKENI in the germline V gene. The CDR3 has 13 residues. The DNA of the CDR3 is TGTGCCAGCTCACCACCGGGGGAATCTGAAGCTTTCTTT. Its translation: CASSPPGESEAFF.

V is TRBV20-1 and J is TRBJ2-3; possibly TRBD2 for D (6 bases). Trimming shortened V by 3 bases and J by 0 bases, and 16 bases separated the two germline ends. Looked up from germline, CDR1 is DFQATT and CDR2 is SNEGSKA (reference sequence). The CDR3 has 16 residues. CDR3: CSASQREEGSTDTQYF. The CDR3 DNA reads as TGCAGTGCTAGTCAGCGCGAGGAGGGAAGCACAGATACGCAGTATTTT.

This clone appeared a few times. The chain joins TRBV5-1 to TRBJ2-1; 15 bases are shared with TRBD2. Germline values: CDR1 SGHRS, CDR2 YFSETQ. The J segment lost 6 bases and the V segment lost 4 bases, leaving 8 bases of the junction unmatched. This CDR3 has 17 amino acids. The CDR3 DNA sequence: TGCGCCAGCAGCCCCAATGGACTAGCGGGGGGGTTCAATGAGCAGTTCTTC. As protein: CASSPNGLAGGFNEQFF.

The chain uses TRBV19 and TRBJ2-2; D ambiguous. The germline V and J ends were trimmed by 7 bases and 6 bases, with 15 bases remaining between them. This CDR3 has 14 residues. CDR1 and CDR2 (germline): LNHDA, SQIVND (reference sequence). The CDR3 is CASNTLTTAGELFF. The CDR3 DNA reads as TGTGCCAGTAATACATTAACTACGGCCGGGGAGCTGTTTTTT.

The chain has TRBV2 and TRBJ1-5; 7 nucleotides agree with TRBD1. The germline V gene has CDR1 SNHLY and CDR2 FYNNEI. CDR3 size: 13 residues. The V gene end was trimmed by 6 bases and the J gene end by 6 bases; junction bases not matched to a gene: 5. The CDR3 DNA is TGTGCCAGCAGGAGGGGGCAGGGTCAGCCCCAGCATTTT. It encodes CASRRGQGQPQHF.

The chain combines TRBV28 with TRBJ1-5; D is ambiguous. The CDR3 extends over 13 amino acids. Germline CDR1 and CDR2: MDHEN and SYDVKM. The V and J ends lost 3 bases and 4 bases respectively, with 7 bases between them. DNA for the CDR3: TGTGCCAGCAGTTTGGAGGCAAATCAGCCCCAGCATTTT. This translates into CASSLEANQPQHF.

The rearrangement uses TRBV6-5 and TRBJ2-6, with D uncertain. From germline, CDR1 is MNHEY and CDR2 SVGAGI. This CDR3 spans 11 amino acids. CDR3 sequence (DNA): TGTGTTTGCTCTGGGGCCAACGTCCTGACTTTC. It is translated as CVCSGANVLTF.

The chain employs TRBV11-2 and TRBJ1-4, with 8 bases matching TRBD1. The CDR3 sequence is 16 residues long. CDR1 SGHAT and CDR2 FQNNGV come from the germline V gene. V shed 5 bases and J 8 bases; nucleotides not matched to a gene: 13. In DNA, the CDR3 is TGTGCCAGCAGCCTTCAGGGGGCGACCTCTTGGGAAAAACTGTTTTTT. Encoded protein: CASSLQGATSWEKLFF. The variable domain in full, completed from reference TRBV11-2 and TRBJ1-4, reads EAGVAQSPRYKIIEKRQSVAFWCNPISGHATLYWYQQILGQGPKLLIQFQNNGVVDDSQLPKDRFSAERLKGVDSTLKIQPAKLEDSAVYLCASSLQGATSWEKLFFGSGTQLSVL.

V gene TRBV18 combines with J gene TRBJ1-5; a possible D gene is TRBD1 (6 bases). Trimming left V 3 bases short and J 0 bases short, with 15 bases between. This CDR3 spans 17 amino acids. Looked up from germline, CDR1 is KGHSH and CDR2 is LQKENI. CDR3 sequence (DNA): TGTGCCAGCTCACCCGTGGCAGGGGCGGGTAGCAATCAGCCCCAGCATTTT. Translation gives CASSPVAGAGSNQPQHF.

The V call is TRBV30, the J call TRBJ1-6; D ambiguous. CDR1 and CDR2 (germline): GTSNPN, SVGIG (reference sequence). The CDR3 totals 15 residues. Trimming shortened V by 0 bases and J by 4 bases, and 10 bases separated the two germline ends. DNA of the CDR3: TGTGCCTGGAGTGTACTCAGAAAATATAATTCACCCCTCCACTTT. This encodes CAWSVLRKYNSPLHF.

The rearrangement joins TRBV18 to TRBJ2-1; D perhaps matches TRBD1 (6 bases). There are 14 residues in the CDR3. With 1 base removed from V and 4 bases from J, the gap between germline ends came to 8 bases. The germline V gene has CDR1 KGHSH and CDR2 LQKENI. DNA for the CDR3: TGTGCCAGCTCACCACAGACAGGTTACAATGAGCAGTTCTTC. This encodes CASSPQTGYNEQFF.